Below, 27 T cell receptor beta chains from the same sample are listed, as sequenced in a study of T cell responses to AZD1222 COVID-19 vaccine. Sequencing was performed with immunoSEQ multiplex PCR; in TCRdb, only in-frame clones are kept and a portion is missing. The profile shows approximately 100,000 clones, 91% of them singletons. This specimen consisted of peripheral blood, obtained on day 0 of AZD1222 vaccination. These receptors were collected from an adult in good health.

The V call is TRBV11-3, the J call TRBJ2-1, with 7 positions matching TRBD2. Per germline, CDR1 SGHNT and CDR2 YENEEA. Trimming removed 1 base from V and 6 bases from J; junction bases left unmatched: 3. The CDR3 extends over 14 amino acids. CDR3 protein: CASSLAGGSNEQFF. In DNA form, the CDR3 reads TGTGCCAGCAGCTTAGCGGGAGGTAGCAATGAGCAGTTCTTC.

The rearrangement joins TRBV18 to TRBJ1-4; tentative D call: TRBD1 (6 bases). The CDR3 covers 16 residues. Trimming removed 1 base from V and 0 bases from J, with 9 bases in between. Germline V gene lookup returns CDR1 KGHSH and CDR2 LQKENI. The CDR3 nucleotides read TGTGCCAGCTCACCACGGACAGCTGCAACTAATGAAAAACTGTTTTTT. Its protein product is CASSPRTAATNEKLFF.

The chain recombines TRBV10-3 with TRBJ1-4, with 8 bases matching TRBD1. CDR1 and CDR2 (germline): ENHRY, SYGVKD. The CDR3 has 15 amino acids. The V gene end was trimmed by 2 bases and the J gene end by 8 bases; junction bases not matched to a gene: 7. CDR3 in DNA: TGTGCCATCAGTGAGGGACAGGGAGATCGGGAAAAACTGTTTTTT. This codes for CAISEGQGDREKLFF.

V usage is TRBV6-5 and J usage is TRBJ1-2; D uncertain. Germline values: CDR1 MNHEY, CDR2 SVGAGI. This CDR3 has 15 residues. V gave up 0 bases and J gave up 4 bases, with 12 bases separating them. Here the CDR3 reads CASSYSATMAYGYTF. CDR3 nucleotides: TGTGCCAGCAGTTACTCCGCGACAATGGCCTATGGCTACACCTTC.

The rearrangement links TRBV6-5 to TRBJ2-1, with D possibly called TRBD1 or TRBD2 (7 bases each). This CDR3 has 15 amino acids. Trimming took off 10 bases at V and 3 bases at J, with 19 bases between the two ends. Germline V gene lookup returns CDR1 MNHEY and CDR2 SVGAGI. CDR3: CATGGGGGHYNEQFF. The CDR3 DNA reads TGTGCCACAGGGGGGGGAGGTGGCCACTACAATGAGCAGTTCTTC.

Only a few counts were recorded for this clone. The CDR3, as DNA: TGTGCCAGTGAAGGACCGCTTACCTACAATGAGCAGTTCTTC. Its translation is CASEGPLTYNEQFF. This chain uses TRBV19 with TRBJ2-1; D gene unclear. This CDR3 has 14 amino acids. The ends were cut back, 8 bases at V and 2 bases at J, with 13 bases in the middle. Per the germline V gene, CDR1 is LNHDA and CDR2 is SQIVND (reference sequence).

The chain recombines TRBV6-2 or TRBV6-3 with TRBJ1-5; D is ambiguous. The CDR3 spans 15 residues. The germline V and J ends were trimmed by 4 bases and 0 bases, with 10 bases remaining between them. Germline lookup yields CDR1 MNHEY and CDR2 SVGEGT. The DNA for the CDR3 is TGTGCCAGCAGTTTGGCATCCGTTAGCAATCAGCCCCAGCATTTT. It codes for CASSLASVSNQPQHF.

This chain joins TRBV5-3 and TRBJ1-1, with 10 bases identical to TRBD1. TRBV5-3 is an ORF, with its function uncertain. The CDR3 contains 13 residues. V lost 10 bases and J lost 10; bases outside the gene matches: 13. For the CDR3, the DNA is TGTGCCCCCCGCCGACAGGGGGCGATCGGAGCTTTCTTT. It yields the protein CAPRRQGAIGAFF.

The rearrangement uses TRBV12-3 or TRBV12-4 and TRBJ1-2; possible D gene TRBD1, 6 bases. Trimming took 5 bases from V and 6 from J, leaving 13 bases between them. The CDR3 is 13 amino acids. CDR3 DNA sequence: TGTGCCAGCAGTCCAATGTCAGGGGATGGCTACACCTTC. Translated: CASSPMSGDGYTF.

The chain employs TRBV6-5 and TRBJ2-3; D not certain. The CDR3 is 15 residues long. Germline V lookup: CDR1 MNHEY, CDR2 SVGAGI. Trimming left V 0 bases short and J 3 bases short, with 10 bases between. The CDR3 loop is CASSYSNVGTDTQYF. The CDR3 coding sequence is TGTGCCAGCAGTTACTCGAATGTGGGTACAGATACGCAGTATTTT.

The V call is TRBV11-2, the J call TRBJ2-2; 10 positions agree with TRBD2. V was clipped by 8 bases and J by 3 bases; unmatched bases: 18. Germline V gene lookup returns CDR1 SGHAT and CDR2 FQNNGV. CDR3 length: 19 residues. The CDR3 loop reads CASPLSGASGSLYTGELFF. The CDR3 nucleotides are TGTGCCAGCCCCCTATCAGGGGCTAGCGGGAGTTTGTACACCGGGGAGCTGTTTTTT. The variable domain in full, completed from reference TRBV11-2 and TRBJ2-2, reads EAGVAQSPRYKIIEKRQSVAFWCNPISGHATLYWYQQILGQGPKLLIQFQNNGVVDDSQLPKDRFSAERLKGVDSTLKIQPAKLEDSAVYLCASPLSGASGSLYTGELFFGEGSRLTVL.

The rearrangement uses TRBV14 and TRBJ2-7, with unresolved D. The germline CDR1 and CDR2 sequences are SGHDN and FVKESK. V shed 1 base and J shed 2 bases, with 9 bases lying between them. There are 14 residues in the CDR3. Here the CDR3 reads CASSQGSLAYEQYF. CDR3 nucleotides: TGTGCCAGCAGCCAAGGCAGCCTAGCCTACGAGCAGTACTTC.

The rearrangement joins TRBV15 to TRBJ2-6; TRBD1 is a possible D gene (6 bases). Looked up from germline, CDR1 is LNHNV and CDR2 is YYDKDF (reference sequence). V was cut by 3 bases and J by 1 base, with 7 bases left in between. The CDR3 has 15 amino acids. Written as DNA, the CDR3 is TGTGCCACCAGCAGGAGGGGGTCTGGGGCCAACGTCCTGACTTTC. It is translated as CATSRRGSGANVLTF.

The rearrangement links TRBV18 to TRBJ1-2; possible D gene TRBD1, 5 bases. This CDR3 contains 17 residues. Germline CDR1 KGHSH, CDR2 LQKENI. V lost 2 bases and J lost 4, with 20 bases in between. The CDR3 DNA reads TGTGCCAGCTCACCAAAATTGTCTCATCAGGGCGGCTATGGCTACACCTTC. Translated, it gives CASSPKLSHQGGYGYTF.

The chain combines TRBV14 with TRBJ1-3, with D possibly matching TRBD1 (6 bases). This CDR3 spans 14 amino acids. Germline-derived CDR1 and CDR2 are SGHDN and FVKESK. V shed 2 bases and J shed 2 bases, with 7 bases lying between them. CDR3 in DNA: TGTGCCAGCAGCCAACCAGGGGCTGGAAACACCATATATTTT. The encoded protein is CASSQPGAGNTIYF.

This chain uses TRBV5-5 with TRBJ1-1; no reliable D call. Trimming removed 4 bases from V and 0 bases from J, with 10 bases in between. This CDR3 spans 14 amino acids. CDR1 is SGHKS, CDR2 YYEKEE, per germline (reference sequence). For the CDR3, the DNA is TGTGCCAGCAGCGGAGGACTGCTGAACACTGAAGCTTTCTTT. Its translation: CASSGGLLNTEAFF. The variable domain in full, completed from reference TRBV5-5 and TRBJ1-1, reads DAGVTQSPTHLIKTRGQQVTLRCSPISGHKSVSWYQQVLGQGPQFIFQYYEKEERGRGNFPDRFSARQFPNYSSELNVNALLLGDSALYLCASSGGLLNTEAFFGQGTRLTVV.

The V and J genes are TRBV6-5 and TRBJ1-2; 8 positions match TRBD1. The germline V gene encodes CDR1 MNHEY and CDR2 SVGAGI. CDR3 size: 13 residues. Trimming removed 6 bases from V and 7 bases from J; junction bases left unmatched: 7. The CDR3 is CASSRQGIGGYTF. The CDR3 nucleotides are TGTGCCAGCAGCCGACAGGGGATAGGTGGCTACACCTTC.

The rearrangement links TRBV6-2 or TRBV6-3 to TRBJ2-7; 7 nucleotides line up with TRBD1. The CDR3 consists of 14 residues. After removal of 2 bases from V and 2 bases from J, the junction contained 3 bases not matched to a gene. Germline-derived CDR1 and CDR2 are MNHEY and SVGEGT. CDR3: CASSYEGGPYEQYF. CDR3 coding DNA: TGTGCCAGCAGTTACGAAGGGGGCCCCTACGAGCAGTACTTC.

The chain combines TRBV30 with TRBJ1-2; D unresolved. V was cut by 3 bases and J by 4 bases, with 9 bases left in between. Germline CDR1 and CDR2: GTSNPN and SVGIG (reference sequence). The CDR3 consists of 12 residues. DNA of the CDR3: TGTGCCTGGAGGTTCCCAGCCTATGGCTACACCTTC. Protein product: CAWRFPAYGYTF.

The DNA for the CDR3 is TGTGCCACCAGCAGAGATCTGGCTAGCGGGAGATCCAAAAACATTCAGTACTTC. This translates into CATSRDLASGRSKNIQYF. The chain recombines TRBV15 with TRBJ2-4, with 10 bases lining up with TRBD2. This CDR3 comprises 18 residues. Germline-derived CDR1 and CDR2 are LNHNV and YYDKDF (reference sequence). J lost 2 bases, V lost 0 bases, and 7 bases had no gene match.

The rearrangement uses TRBV18 and TRBJ1-5, with 9 bases that match TRBD1. The CDR3 contains 16 residues. Unmatched junction bases numbered 9, after V lost 3 bases and J lost 6 bases. Germline V gene lookup returns CDR1 KGHSH and CDR2 LQKENI. Written as DNA, the CDR3 is TGTGCCAGCTCACCCGGGACAGGGAATCTGGGTCAGCCCCAGCATTTT. Translation gives CASSPGTGNLGQPQHF.

The chain employs TRBV30 and TRBJ1-2; the D gene is possibly TRBD1 (5 bases). Trimming took off 1 base at V and 0 bases at J, with 12 bases between the two ends. CDR1 and CDR2 from the germline V gene are GTSNPN and SVGIG (reference sequence). This CDR3 is 15 amino acids long. For the CDR3, the DNA is TGTGCCTGGAGTGCCCAGACAGTTTCTAACTATGGCTACACCTTC. It specifies CAWSAQTVSNYGYTF.

CDR3 coding DNA: TGTGCCTGGAGTGTACAGGGAAGTAGCAATCAGCCCCAGCATTTT. It translates to CAWSVQGSSNQPQHF. The chain couples TRBV30 to TRBJ1-5; a weak D match, TRBD1 (6 bases). This CDR3 region has 15 residues. In germline, CDR1 is GTSNPN, CDR2 SVGIG (reference sequence). V lost 0 bases to trimming and J lost 0 bases, with 9 bases between them.

This chain connects TRBV7-3 to TRBJ2-1, with TRBD1 matching over 9 bases. The germline gives CDR1 SGHTA, CDR2 FQGTGA. This CDR3 region has 14 residues. Losses at the gene ends were 5 bases for V and 6 bases for J; bases not matched to a gene: 5. The CDR3 reads CASSPGDRVNEQFF. In DNA form, the CDR3 reads TGTGCCAGCAGCCCGGGGGACAGGGTCAATGAGCAGTTCTTC.

V gene TRBV10-3 combines with J gene TRBJ2-7; 9 bases are a match to TRBD1. With V trimmed by 10 bases and J by 2 bases, 18 bases remained unmatched. The CDR3 contains 17 residues. The germline CDR1 and CDR2 sequences are ENHRY and SYGVKD. The CDR3 DNA is TGTGCCACCATCCCGGGACAGGGAAATCGTGCGGCCTACGAGCAGTACTTC. Amino acids: CATIPGQGNRAAYEQYF.

V gene TRBV24-1 combines with J gene TRBJ2-1, with 7 bases identical to TRBD2. From germline, CDR1 is KGHDR and CDR2 SFDVKD. The CDR3 has 20 amino acids. Trimming took 4 bases from V and 2 from J; bases not matched to a gene: 19. As DNA, the CDR3 is TGTGCCACCAGTGACCGTGGACTAGTTGGATCCCCGACCACCTACAATGAGCAGTTCTTC. It specifies CATSDRGLVGSPTTYNEQFF.

The chain joins TRBV5-4 to TRBJ1-3; tentative D call: TRBD1 (6 bases). Germline V lookup: CDR1 SGHNT, CDR2 YYREEE (reference sequence). V lost 2 bases to trimming and J lost 3 bases, with 12 bases between them. CDR3 length: 15 amino acids. In DNA, the CDR3 is TGTGCCAGCAGCTTTCTGGGACAAGTTGGAAACACCATATATTTT. Amino acids: CASSFLGQVGNTIYF. Full variable domain (rest looked up from reference TRBV5-4 and TRBJ1-3): ETGVTQSPTHLIKTRGQQVTLRCSSQSGHNTVSWYQQALGQGPQFIFQYYREEENGRGNFPPRFSGLQFPNYSSELNVNALELDDSALYLCASSFLGQVGNTIYFGEGSWLTVV.